This T cell receptor beta chain was recorded in a study of CD8 T cells in ankylosing spondylitis. TCRdb itself ran the 5' RACE reads through MiXCR, one entry per CDR3 protein. The sample holds roughly 130,000 distinct CDR3 sequences, around 15% seen once. This CDR3 has 16 residues. CDR1 is SGDLS and CDR2 is YYNGEE in the germline V gene. V shed 4 bases and J 1 base; nucleotides not matched to a gene: 9. The clonotype was recovered from a female donor with ankylosing spondylitis or in good health (not recorded which). V and J are TRBV9 and TRBJ2-3, with 7 bases lining up with TRBD2. The sequenced material came from blood, either unsorted or a sorted T cell fraction (not recorded which). The CDR3 nucleotides are TGTGCCAGCAGCTCAAGAAAGGCGGGGGGCACAGATACGCAGTATTTT. Translation gives CASSSRKAGGTDTQYF.